What follows are 20 T cell receptor beta chains derived from one specimen sequenced in a study of CD8 T cells in ankylosing spondylitis. TCRdb processed the 5' RACE reads anew with MiXCR; each CDR3 protein has one entry. The profile covers more than 150,000 distinct CDR3 sequences, with approximately 18% appearing a single time and 3.5% to 5% taken by the ten largest. Sequenced sample: blood, either unsorted or a sorted T cell fraction (not recorded which). The receptors derive from a male donor aged 10 to 35 with ankylosing spondylitis or in good health (not recorded which).

This clonotype was seen many times. The J gene is TRBJ2-7, the V gene TRBV4-3; no firm D call. In germline, CDR1 is LGHNA, CDR2 YSLEER. CDR3 size: 14 residues. V was cut by 6 bases and J by 4 bases, with 16 bases left in between. The CDR3 DNA reads as TGCGCCAGCAGTCCGGGCCTCACGAGGTACGAGCAGTACTTC. Encoded protein: CASSPGLTRYEQYF.

This clonotype was observed many times. The gene calls are TRBV12-5 and TRBJ1-1; no clear D. The CDR3 totals 14 residues. Trimming stripped 5 bases from V and 1 base from J, with 11 bases between. From germline, CDR1 is LGHNT and CDR2 FRNRAP. CDR3: CASGPWGGNTEAFF. The DNA for the CDR3 is TGTGCTAGTGGTCCCTGGGGAGGGAACACTGAAGCTTTCTTT. Drawing the rest from reference TRBV12-5 and TRBJ1-1, the complete variable domain is DARVTQTPRHKVTEMGQEVTMRCQPILGHNTVFWYRQTMMQGLELLAYFRNRAPLDDSGMPKDRFSAEMPDATLATLKIQPSEPRDSAVYFCASGPWGGNTEAFFGQGTRLTVV.

The sample holds many counts of this clonotype. The V gene is TRBV11-2, the J gene TRBJ2-1, with D hard to call. The germline CDR1 and CDR2 sequences are SGHAT and FQNNGV. V was cut by 5 bases and J by 3 bases, with 11 bases left in between. This CDR3 region has 14 residues. Here the CDR3 DNA reads TGTGCCAGCAGCCCCGAGACTGGCTACAATGAGCAGTTCTTC. Its protein product is CASSPETGYNEQFF.

In this sample, this clonotype turned up many times. The chain couples TRBV20-1 to TRBJ2-5; D remains unclear. There are 14 residues in the CDR3. CDR1 and CDR2 from the germline V gene are DFQATT and SNEGSKA (reference sequence). Trimming cost V 6 bases and J 1 base, with 15 bases left between them. CDR3 loop: CSAKRFLPQETQYF. CDR3 nucleotide sequence: TGCAGTGCAAAAAGATTTCTACCCCAAGAGACCCAGTACTTC.

There are many counts of this clonotype. The CDR3 spells CASSPTGLAGNTGELFF. DNA of the CDR3: TGTGCCAGCAGCCCAACGGGACTAGCGGGGAACACCGGGGAGCTGTTTTTT. This chain connects TRBV4-2 to TRBJ2-2, with 12 bases identical to TRBD2. CDR1 is LGHNA, CDR2 YNFKEQ, per germline. This CDR3 comprises 17 residues. The V segment lost 4 bases and the J segment 1 base; nucleotides outside the gene matches: 4.

This clonotype was observed many times. The J gene is TRBJ1-1, the V gene TRBV4-2, with D uncertain. Germline CDR1 LGHNA, CDR2 YNFKEQ. V was cut by 1 base and J by 7 bases, with 7 bases left in between. CDR3 length: 12 amino acids. In DNA, the CDR3 is TGTGCCAGCAGCCAAGCGGACCTTGAAGCTTTCTTT. Protein: CASSQADLEAFF.

In this sample, this clonotype turned up many times. The chain has TRBV7-6 and TRBJ2-1; 10 bases are shared with TRBD2. The CDR3 is 15 amino acids. Per germline, CDR1 SGHVS and CDR2 FNYEAQ. With V trimmed by 5 bases and J by 4 bases, 5 bases remained unmatched. The chain's CDR3 is CASSPGTSAYNEQFF. DNA for the CDR3: TGTGCCAGCAGCCCAGGGACTAGCGCTTACAATGAGCAGTTCTTC.

The V and J genes are TRBV9 and TRBJ2-3; D is unclear. The CDR3 has 14 amino acids. Germline CDR1 and CDR2: SGDLS and YYNGEE. V was trimmed by 0 bases and J by 3 bases, leaving 8 bases between them. CDR3 in amino acids: CASSVDSGTDTQYF. The CDR3 coding sequence is TGTGCCAGCAGCGTAGATAGTGGGACAGATACGCAGTATTTT.

There are many counts of this clonotype. The chain couples TRBV3-1 to TRBJ2-2, with 12 bases lining up with TRBD1. CDR3 length: 16 amino acids. V lost 6 bases and J lost 3; bases outside the gene matches: 5. In germline, CDR1 is LGHDT, CDR2 YNNKEL (reference sequence). CDR3 sequence: CASRLGTGGYTGELFF. CDR3 sequence (DNA): TGTGCCAGCAGGCTTGGGACAGGGGGCTACACCGGGGAGCTGTTTTTT.

This clonotype was detected many times. The rearrangement links TRBV20-1 to TRBJ1-4, with D unclear. The CDR3 runs to 16 residues. Germline V gene lookup returns CDR1 DFQATT and CDR2 SNEGSKA (reference sequence). V lost 1 base and J 0 bases, leaving 12 bases between the germline ends. CDR3 in amino acids: CSARAYDTATNEKLFF. CDR3 DNA: TGCAGTGCTAGAGCCTATGATACCGCAACTAATGAAAAACTGTTTTTT.

In DNA form, the CDR3 reads TGTGCCAGCAGGGGTAGGGGCTCCATCTCCTACGAGCAGTACTTC. Translating it yields CASRGRGSISYEQYF. The chain carries TRBV6-5 and TRBJ2-7; tentatively, D is TRBD1 (5 bases). From germline, CDR1 is MNHEY and CDR2 SVGAGI. The CDR3 loop spans 15 amino acids. V lost 6 bases and J lost 0, with 15 bases in between.

The chain couples TRBV12-3 or TRBV12-4 to TRBJ2-1, with 9 positions matching TRBD1. The CDR3 sequence is 13 residues long. J lost 7 bases, V lost 6 bases, and 4 bases had no gene match. Here the CDR3 DNA reads TGTGCCAGCAGCCGGGACAGGGAAAATGAGCAGTTCTTC. It is translated as CASSRDRENEQFF.

This clonotype was observed at least ten times. This chain links TRBV19 with TRBJ1-5; TRBD1 aligns across 7 bases. After removal of 4 bases from V and 9 bases from J, the junction contained 12 bases not matched to a gene. The CDR3 extends over 15 amino acids. Germline CDR1 reads LNHDA; CDR2 reads SQIVND (reference sequence). Here the CDR3 DNA reads TGTGCCAGTAGTACGGGGGACAGTTCGTCGGGGCCCCAGCATTTT. Encoded protein: CASSTGDSSSGPQHF.

This sequence joins TRBV20-1 and TRBJ2-5; possible D gene TRBD2, 5 bases. CDR3 length equals 14 residues. The germline V and J ends were trimmed by 1 base and 5 bases, with 14 bases remaining between them. Germline V gene data show CDR1 as DFQATT and CDR2 as SNEGSKA (reference sequence). CDR3 protein: CSARGPGQRETQYF. DNA of the CDR3: TGCAGTGCTAGAGGGCCCGGGCAGCGGGAGACCCAGTACTTC.

This clonotype was detected ten times or more. The chain is built from TRBV29-1 and TRBJ1-2; 10 bases are a match to TRBD1. Trimming took 4 bases from V and 3 from J; bases not matched to a gene: 2. In germline, CDR1 is SQVTM, CDR2 ANQGSEA. The CDR3 is made up of 13 amino acids. The CDR3: CSVVGTGDYGYTF. In DNA form, the CDR3 reads TGCAGCGTTGTAGGGACAGGGGACTATGGCTACACCTTC.

A note on this clonotype: This may arise from a read error, as a much more abundant clone is one base away. The V and J genes are TRBV14 and TRBJ2-7, with D unclear. The germline CDR1 and CDR2 sequences are SGHDN and FVKESK. The CDR3 contains 13 residues. CDR3 amino acids: CASSQVLLYEQHF. Here the CDR3 DNA reads TGTGCCAGCAGCCAAGTCCTACTCTACGAGCAGCACTTC.

This clonotype was seen many times. The genes are TRBV5-4 and TRBJ1-6; a possible D gene is TRBD1 (6 bases). In germline, CDR1 is SGHNT, CDR2 YYREEE (reference sequence). This CDR3 is built from 14 residues. Trimming took 4 bases from V and 4 from J, leaving 9 bases between them. The CDR3 protein is CASSQGMYNSPLHF. In nucleotides, the CDR3 is TGTGCCAGCAGCCAGGGGATGTATAATTCACCCCTCCACTTT.

This chain uses TRBV20-1 with TRBJ2-1; TRBD1 might be the D (5 bases). This CDR3 is 13 amino acids long. Germline V gene data show CDR1 as DFQATT and CDR2 as SNEGSKA (reference sequence). The V gene lost 1 base and the J gene lost 9 bases, with 13 bases spanning the gap. The CDR3: CSARALGRGEQFF. The DNA of the CDR3 is TGCAGTGCTAGAGCGCTAGGTAGGGGTGAGCAGTTCTTC.

The chain links TRBV20-1 to TRBJ2-3, with D possibly TRBD2 on 6 matching bases. The CDR3 is made up of 15 amino acids. The V end was cut by 3 bases, the J end by 6 bases, with 19 bases between. From germline, CDR1 is DFQATT and CDR2 SNEGSKA (reference sequence). This CDR3 is CSARVLALRWDTQYF. The CDR3 nucleotides are TGCAGTGCTAGGGTCCTAGCGTTACGTTGGGATACGCAGTATTTT.

This clonotype showed up many times. The chain employs TRBV29-1 and TRBJ1-2, with a possible D match to TRBD1 (5 bases). The length of the CDR3 is 12 residues. The V end lost 4 bases, the J end lost 11 bases, and 17 bases lay between the germline ends. Germline CDR1 and CDR2: SQVTM and ANQGSEA. The CDR3 loop is CSVVGGEVSYTF. DNA of the CDR3: TGCAGCGTTGTGGGGGGTGAAGTGAGTTACACCTTC.